This TCR beta chain was found in a study of T cell repertoires in cytomegalovirus infection (dated by TCRdb to between 2018 and 2020). Regarding the study in general: Donor HLA type was relevant to the analysis, as public TCR beta signatures indicated carriage of CMV infection together with the matching HLA type.

General findings and caveats noted by the study authors: Carriers of CMV infection plus the relevant HLA type were discriminated by the cumulative frequency of public TCR beta family members in the study cohort and in an independent approximately 350-donor cohort. In the ex vivo response, HLA-C-restricted CMV-specific TCR beta clonotypes were dominant, and in two of eight donors the single most frequent clonotype came from this HLA-C-restricted group.

The CDR3 holds 12 amino acids from the cysteine to the phenylalanine. The only DNA kept is the CDR3, 36 bases in frame from the first base. The germline V gene (reference sequence) specifies SEHNR as CDR1 and FQNEAQ as CDR2. The V end gives up 6 bases and the J end 6 bases, leaving 4 bases in the junction not matched to a gene. This clonotype was observed many times. It lacks a known antigen. Base qualities were left out, and no much larger clone turns up one base away. Instrument on record: Illumina HiSeq 1500. In-frame beta chains were kept once TCRdb had trimmed the public reads at Q25 with fastp and called clones with MiXCR. Identical CDR3 proteins give one entry, which carries the most common genes and DNA. In all, the sample holds about 230,000 distinct CDR3 sequences, and roughly 23% of those were seen once. The ten top clones hold 15% to 20% of the sample.

The V and J segments used are TRBV7-9 and TRBJ2-7, and TRBD1 matches 8 of the central bases. The sequencing sample was made of CD8+ T cells from PBMCs. This sequence was found in a human donor in good health (CMV status not recorded). Some clones in this sample may be carry-over from other donors' samples. This receptor carries the CDR3 CASRWTGREQYF. Here is the DNA: TGTGCCAGCAGGTGGACAGGGCGCGAGCAGTACTTC.